Each of the 8 T cell receptor beta chains below was sequenced from the same sample in a study of blood T cell repertoires in COVID-19 (dated by TCRdb to about 2020). The library was obtained by the immunoSEQ multiplex PCR assay. TCRdb retrieved this table from immuneACCESS and kept in-frame rearrangements only. Not all clones are present; in checked studies, unresolved V genes account for under half, and no reason is known for the remainder. In this sample the table shows about 91,000 clones, roughly 87% of which occur a single time. Around 4.5% of the sample goes to the ten largest clones. The specimen was peripheral blood. The receptors derive from a man in his 70s with acute or convalescent COVID-19.

The chain combines TRBV5-4 with TRBJ2-5; 8 nucleotides line up with TRBD2. This CDR3 is 17 amino acids long. V lost 2 bases to trimming and J lost 2 bases; unmatched junction nucleotides: 11. CDR1 is SGHNT and CDR2 is YYREEE in the germline V gene (reference sequence). The CDR3 reads CASSFRRGGGPQETQYF. The CDR3 nucleotides read TGTGCCAGCAGCTTCCGCCGTGGCGGGGGGCCACAAGAGACCCAGTACTTC.

V usage is TRBV7-6 and J usage is TRBJ1-1; 7 bases match TRBD1. J gave up 3 bases and V 5 bases, and 6 bases lay outside the gene matches. The CDR3 runs to 14 residues. CDR1 is SGHVS and CDR2 is FNYEAQ in the germline V gene. The CDR3: CASSPTTGDTEAFF. The CDR3 DNA sequence: TGTGCCAGCAGCCCGACAACAGGGGACACTGAAGCTTTCTTT.

The rearrangement links TRBV30 to TRBJ2-7; tentative D call: TRBD1 (6 bases). V lost 0 bases and J 3 bases, leaving 15 bases between the germline ends. CDR1 is GTSNPN and CDR2 is SVGIG in the germline V gene (reference sequence). The CDR3 covers 15 residues. In nucleotides, the CDR3 is TGTGCCTGGAGTGTACTGCCCAGGGGATTCTACGAGCAGTACTTC. Translated: CAWSVLPRGFYEQYF.

V gene TRBV6-5 combines with J gene TRBJ1-2, with 11 bases fitting TRBD1. Germline V gene sequence: CDR1 MNHEY, CDR2 SVGAGI. The V segment lost 2 bases and the J segment 4 bases; nucleotides outside the gene matches: 6. The CDR3 runs 16 residues. CDR3 nucleotides: TGTGCCAGCAGTTACATCGTCGGGACAGGGGGCTATGGCTACACCTTC. It encodes CASSYIVGTGGYGYTF.

This rearrangement joins TRBV5-1 to TRBJ2-5; TRBD2 might be the D (6 bases). The CDR3 extends over 14 amino acids. The ends were cut back, 3 bases at V and 5 bases at J, with 14 bases in the middle. Germline V gene sequence: CDR1 SGHRS, CDR2 YFSETQ. CDR3 protein: CASSSPGVRETQYF. The CDR3 region has the DNA TGCGCCAGCAGCTCACCGGGAGTCAGGGAGACCCAGTACTTC.

This clone occurred once. V is TRBV5-1 and J is TRBJ1-2, with 7 positions matching TRBD1. The trim removed 4 bases at V and 4 bases at J, leaving 13 bases unmatched. The CDR3 extends over 16 amino acids. Germline assignment: CDR1 SGHRS and CDR2 YFSETQ. The CDR3 is CASSEDRSGAAYGYTF. The CDR3 DNA sequence: TGCGCCAGCAGCGAGGACAGGTCGGGAGCCGCCTATGGCTACACCTTC.

The rearrangement links TRBV7-3 to TRBJ2-5; D might be TRBD2 (6 bases). V lost 4 bases and J 2 bases, leaving 17 bases between the germline ends. Germline loops: CDR1 SGHTA, CDR2 FQGTGA. This CDR3 is 16 amino acids long. CDR3 amino acids: CASSSTGTPNQETQYF. The CDR3 DNA reads TGTGCCAGCAGCTCAACCGGGACTCCTAATCAAGAGACCCAGTACTTC.

The chain joins TRBV7-2 to TRBJ2-7; tentatively, D is TRBD1 (6 bases). Germline V lookup: CDR1 SGHTA, CDR2 FQGNSA. This CDR3 has 15 residues. The germline V and J ends were trimmed by 1 base and 0 bases, with 10 bases remaining between them. DNA for the CDR3: TGTGCCAGCAGCTTAGGGGGGCCCTACTCCTACGAGCAGTACTTC. Translating gives CASSLGGPYSYEQYF. The full variable domain, its missing parts supplied by reference TRBV7-2 and TRBJ2-7, is GAGVSQSPSNKVTEKGKDVELRCDPISGHTALYWYRQSLGQGLEFLIYFQGNSAPDKSGLPSDRFSAERTGGSVSTLTIQRTQQEDSAVYLCASSLGGPYSYEQYFGPGTRLTVT.